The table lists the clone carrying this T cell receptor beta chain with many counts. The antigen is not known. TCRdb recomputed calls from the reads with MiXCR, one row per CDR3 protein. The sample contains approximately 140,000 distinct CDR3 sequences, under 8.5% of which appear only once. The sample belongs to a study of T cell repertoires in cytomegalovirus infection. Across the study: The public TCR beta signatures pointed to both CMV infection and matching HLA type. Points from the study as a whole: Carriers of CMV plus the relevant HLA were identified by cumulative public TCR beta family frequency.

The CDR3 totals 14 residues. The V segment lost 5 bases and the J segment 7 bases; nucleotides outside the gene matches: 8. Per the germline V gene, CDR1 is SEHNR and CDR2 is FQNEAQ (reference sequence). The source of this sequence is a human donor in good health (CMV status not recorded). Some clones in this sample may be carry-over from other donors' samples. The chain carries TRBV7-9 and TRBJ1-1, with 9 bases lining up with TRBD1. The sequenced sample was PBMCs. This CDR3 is CASSPGADRGEAFF. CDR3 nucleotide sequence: TGTGCCAGCAGCCCCGGGGCGGACAGGGGTGAAGCTTTCTTT.